These 21 T cell receptor beta chains share one sample of origin, sequenced in a study of T-cell reconstitution after alpha-beta-depleted transplantation in children. As it was prepared, the TCRbeta library received unique molecular identifiers. A single record per CDR3 protein comes from TCRdb applying MiXCR to the PCR reads. This sample has a few hundred thousand distinct CDR3 sequences; approximately 16% occur once, and the top ten carry 3.3%. Sequenced here: PBMCs from the stem cell graft donor, sampled from the stem cell graft. The receptors shown here come from a human donor who donated a stem cell graft to a child with acute lymphoblastic leukemia.

A few counts support this clonotype. This rearrangement joins TRBV5-1 to TRBJ2-6; 9 bases map to TRBD1. This CDR3 is 16 amino acids long. V gave up 0 bases and J gave up 4 bases; unmatched junction bases: 2. CDR1 and CDR2 (germline): SGHRS, YFSETQ. CDR3 in DNA: TGCGCCAGCAGCTTGGGGACAGGGGCCGGGGCCAACGTCCTGACTTTC. This translates into CASSLGTGAGANVLTF.

This clonotype was recorded a few times. The chain carries TRBV11-2 and TRBJ1-1, with D maybe TRBD1 (6 bases). Deletions cut 4 bases from V and 0 bases from J, with 21 bases between. CDR1 SGHAT and CDR2 FQNNGV come from the germline V gene. The CDR3 is 18 amino acids. CDR3 loop: CASSSGVSDFFMNTEAFF. The CDR3 DNA reads TGTGCCAGCAGCTCAGGGGTCTCAGACTTCTTCATGAACACTGAAGCTTTCTTT.

The rearrangement links TRBV20-1 to TRBJ2-3; tentatively, D is TRBD1 (6 bases). V was trimmed by 3 bases and J by 9 bases, leaving 10 bases between them. Germline lookup yields CDR1 DFQATT and CDR2 SNEGSKA (reference sequence). This CDR3 has 11 amino acids. CDR3 loop: CSASHTGTQYF. For the CDR3, the DNA is TGCAGTGCTAGCCATACAGGGACGCAGTATTTT.

The gene calls are TRBV12-3 or TRBV12-4 and TRBJ2-2; D is tentatively TRBD1 or TRBD2 (5 bases each). V was shortened by 8 bases and J by 6 bases, with 22 bases between the two germline ends. The CDR3 spans 16 residues. In nucleotides, the CDR3 is TGTGCCAGCTCCCCCACCCCGTCAGGGAGAGCCGGGGAGCTGTTTTTT. Its translation is CASSPTPSGRAGELFF.

This clonotype was observed at least ten times. The rearrangement uses TRBV20-1 and TRBJ2-7; TRBD1 is a possible D gene (6 bases). The germline V gene encodes CDR1 DFQATT and CDR2 SNEGSKA (reference sequence). Trimming stripped 3 bases from V and 2 bases from J, with 11 bases between. The CDR3 sequence is 13 residues long. The CDR3 loop reads CSASRQEPYEQYF. The CDR3 coding sequence is TGCAGTGCTAGCCGACAGGAACCCTACGAGCAGTACTTC.

This clonotype appeared a few times. The chain carries TRBV4-2 and TRBJ2-3, with unresolved D. Germline V gives CDR1 LGHNA, CDR2 YNFKEQ. This CDR3 spans 16 amino acids. V lost 3 bases to trimming and J lost 0 bases, with 13 bases between them. The CDR3 reads CASSHLPDSSTDTQYF. The CDR3 region has the DNA TGTGCCAGCAGCCATCTGCCAGATTCTAGCACAGATACGCAGTATTTT.

This clonotype was seen more than once but under ten times. The CDR3, as DNA: TGCAGTGCTAATTCAGTCGGGGTAGCCAGTCTATCGGGGGAGCTGTTTTTT. This encodes CSANSVGVASLSGELFF. The genes are TRBV20-1 and TRBJ2-2; D perhaps matches TRBD2 (5 bases). This CDR3 is built from 17 residues. Trimming removed 4 bases at V and 8 bases at J, with 26 bases between. CDR1 is DFQATT, CDR2 SNEGSKA, per germline (reference sequence).

The chain recombines TRBV15 with TRBJ1-2; maybe TRBD1 (5 bases). The CDR3 contains 14 residues. V was pared by 3 bases and J by 2 bases, with 10 bases between. Germline V gene data show CDR1 as LNHNV and CDR2 as YYDKDF (reference sequence). The CDR3 region is CATSRGDGNYGYTF. CDR3 DNA: TGTGCCACCAGCAGGGGGGACGGGAACTATGGCTACACCTTC.

The chain employs TRBV6-2 or TRBV6-3 and TRBJ2-1, with TRBD2 matching over 9 bases. CDR3 length equals 12 residues. The germline V gene has CDR1 MNHEY and CDR2 SVGEGT. Losses at the gene ends were 7 bases for V and 9 bases for J; bases not matched to a gene: 4. This CDR3 reads CASKAGGVEQFF. In nucleotides, the CDR3 is TGTGCCAGCAAGGCGGGAGGGGTTGAGCAGTTCTTC.

This chain uses TRBV7-2 with TRBJ2-3; perhaps TRBD1 as D (5 bases). CDR1 and CDR2 (germline): SGHTA, FQGNSA. The CDR3 spans 13 residues. Trimming removed 1 base from V and 11 bases from J, with 13 bases in between. The CDR3 DNA is TGTGCCAGCAGCTTAGGGTGGGGCCAGGGGCAGTATTTT. This gives the protein CASSLGWGQGQYF.

V is TRBV2 and J is TRBJ2-3; 8 nucleotides agree with TRBD2. The CDR3 is 15 amino acids. The J segment lost 3 bases and the V segment lost 6 bases, leaving 8 bases of the junction unmatched. Germline assignment: CDR1 SNHLY and CDR2 FYNNEI. CDR3 in DNA: TGTGCCAGCAGAGCGAGCGGGAGTTGGACAGATACGCAGTATTTT. It encodes CASRASGSWTDTQYF.

This chain connects TRBV7-9 to TRBJ1-5; 8 bases align to TRBD1. Germline-derived CDR1 and CDR2 are SEHNR and FQNEAQ (reference sequence). The V gene end was trimmed by 6 bases and the J gene end by 2 bases; junction bases not matched to a gene: 9. This CDR3 spans 16 amino acids. The chain's CDR3 is CASSLKTGDGNQPQHF. The CDR3 DNA follows: TGTGCCAGCAGTCTTAAGACAGGGGACGGCAATCAGCCCCAGCATTTT.

This clonotype was observed a handful of times. The CDR3 loop is CASSSQPGLAGELAEQYF. The CDR3 DNA reads as TGTGCCAGCAGCTCCCAACCGGGACTAGCGGGAGAGTTGGCCGAGCAGTACTTC. The rearrangement links TRBV7-3 to TRBJ2-7; TRBD2 matches 14 bases. The V and J ends lost 4 bases and 6 bases, in that order; junction bases with no gene match: 14. CDR1 and CDR2 from the germline V gene are SGHTA and FQGTGA. This CDR3 region has 18 residues.

The chain is built from TRBV14 and TRBJ2-1, with 9 bases lining up with TRBD1. Trimming cost V 2 bases and J 10 bases; bases outside gene matches: 9. CDR3 length: 15 amino acids. Per germline, CDR1 SGHDN and CDR2 FVKESK. CDR3 nucleotide sequence: TGTGCCAGCAGCCAAACCTTGGGACAGGGCATAGAGCAGTTCTTC. Translated, it gives CASSQTLGQGIEQFF.

This clonotype was picked up a small number of times. This chain uses TRBV5-1 with TRBJ1-2, with 7 bases lining up with TRBD1. V lost 0 bases and J lost 4; bases outside the gene matches: 12. Germline loops: CDR1 SGHRS, CDR2 YFSETQ. The CDR3 runs to 17 residues. CDR3 bases: TGCGCCAGCAGCTTGGATGGCAGGCCACAGGGGCCCTATGGCTACACCTTC. It codes for CASSLDGRPQGPYGYTF.

This clonotype was picked up a small number of times. The chain carries TRBV27 and TRBJ2-5, with D possibly matching TRBD1 (5 bases). The V gene's germline CDR1 is MNHEY and CDR2 SMNVEV (reference sequence). Trimming cost V 3 bases and J 5 bases, with 10 bases left between them. The CDR3 sequence is 13 residues long. In DNA form, the CDR3 reads TGTGCCAGCAGTTTCACATCAGGGGAGACCCAGTACTTC. Translation: CASSFTSGETQYF.

A few counts support this clonotype. The gene calls are TRBV20-1 and TRBJ1-6; TRBD1 agrees at 7 bases. The CDR3 totals 17 residues. CDR1 and CDR2 from the germline V gene are DFQATT and SNEGSKA (reference sequence). After removal of 1 base from V and 5 bases from J, the junction contained 11 bases not matched to a gene. The CDR3 DNA is TGCAGTGCTAGAGGCGACAGGGTGGGTTACAATAATTCACCCCTCCACTTT. This sequence encodes CSARGDRVGYNNSPLHF.

The chain has TRBV5-1 and TRBJ2-3, with a tentative D call TRBD2 (6 bases). CDR1 and CDR2 from the germline V gene are SGHRS and YFSETQ. CDR3 length: 14 residues. Between the trimmed V and J ends, which lost 4 bases and 2 bases, there was a span of 11 bases. The CDR3 coding sequence is TGCGCCAGCAGCCCCGGGACTCACACAGATACGCAGTATTTT. Translating it yields CASSPGTHTDTQYF.

The sample holds a few counts of this clonotype. This chain uses TRBV3-1 with TRBJ2-4; 7 nucleotides match TRBD1. CDR1 is LGHDT and CDR2 is YNNKEL in the germline V gene (reference sequence). This CDR3 comprises 17 residues. V was clipped by 4 bases and J by 5 bases; unmatched bases: 14. CDR3 sequence reads: CASSPLKGRGPENIQYF. The CDR3 DNA reads as TGTGCCAGCAGCCCTCTCAAAGGTAGGGGGCCAGAAAACATTCAGTACTTC. Complete variable domain (other parts from reference TRBV3-1 and TRBJ2-4): DTAVSQTPKYLVTQMGNDKSIKCEQNLGHDTMYWYKQDSKKFLKIMFSYNNKELIINETVPNRFSPKSPDKAHLNLHINSLELGDSAVYFCASSPLKGRGPENIQYFGAGTRLSVL.

This rearrangement joins TRBV9 to TRBJ2-3, with TRBD1 as a possible D gene (6 bases). Germline values: CDR1 SGDLS, CDR2 YYNGEE. Trimming pared 3 bases from V and 4 bases from J, leaving 12 bases between. There are 14 residues in the CDR3. The chain's CDR3 is CASSEHRVPDTQYF. In DNA form, the CDR3 reads TGTGCCAGCAGCGAACACAGGGTCCCAGATACGCAGTATTTT.

The rearrangement joins TRBV5-6 to TRBJ2-5; no clear D gene. Between the trimmed V and J ends, which lost 5 bases and 1 base, there was a span of 12 bases. The CDR3 length is 14 residues. Germline V gene lookup returns CDR1 SGHDT and CDR2 YYEEEE. The chain's CDR3 is CASSLLGPQETQYF. CDR3 sequence (DNA): TGTGCCAGCAGTCTACTCGGGCCCCAAGAGACCCAGTACTTC.